Listed below are T cell receptor beta chains from one sample, sequenced in a study of blood T cell repertoires in COVID-19. TCRdb keeps only in-frame clones here, not all; method: immunoSEQ multiplex PCR. The sample lists 150,000 to 170,000 clones, roughly 88% occurring once. The sample was peripheral blood. The receptors stem from a man aged 60 to 75 with COVID-19, enrolled during active disease. The CDR3 runs from the conserved cysteine through the conserved F or W. A D gene is named only where the DNA matches it firmly. Clone size, where shown, is once, few, many, or a class for clones that have expanded.

>TRBD2|once|TRBV7-9|TRBJ2-1
CASSLVLAGGNYNEQFF
TGTGCCAGCAGCTTAGTTCTAGCGGGGGGAAATTACAATGAGCAGTTCTTC
>TRBD1|once|TRBV2|TRBJ1-2
CASIQTSRDRDSNYGYTF
TGTGCCAGCATCCAGACGTCCCGGGACAGGGACTCCAACTATGGCTACACCTTC
>NA|NA|TRBV7-3|TRBJ1-1
CASSLQQGLISNTEAFF
TGTGCCAGCAGCTTACAACAGGGTCTAATCTCGAACACTGAAGCTTTCTTT
>NA|NA|TRBV24-1|TRBJ1-5
CATSDPARGQPQHF
TGTGCCACCAGTGACCCGGCCCGGGGACAGCCCCAGCATTTT
>TRBD1|few|TRBV29-1|TRBJ1-3
CSVAQGAEGNTIYF
TGCAGCGTTGCTCAGGGGGCGGAAGGAAACACCATATATTTT
>TRBD1|NA|TRBV27|TRBJ1-5
CASSLGTGGNQPQHF
TGTGCCAGCAGTTTAGGGACAGGGGGCAATCAGCCCCAGCATTTT
>TRBD2|NA|TRBV24-1|TRBJ2-1
CATSDKLAGHHNEQFF
TGTGCCACCAGTGATAAACTAGCGGGACACCACAATGAGCAGTTCTTC
>NA|NA|TRBV11-2|TRBJ2-7
CASTLRREPLSYEQYF
TGTGCCAGCACCCTCCGGAGAGAGCCTTTATCCTACGAGCAGTACTTC
>TRBD1|once|TRBV5-6|TRBJ2-7
CASSPGTGGLIVYEQYF
TGTGCCAGCAGTCCCGGGACAGGGGGCTTAATTGTCTACGAGCAGTACTTC
>TRBD1|NA|TRBV5-5|TRBJ2-7
CASSLEWGQGYEQYF
TGTGCCAGCAGCTTGGAGTGGGGACAGGGCTACGAGCAGTACTTC
>NA|NA|TRBV19|TRBJ2-4
CASSIETGKGKNIQYF
TGTGCCAGTAGTATAGAAACAGGCAAGGGCAAAAACATTCAGTACTTC
>TRBD2|NA|TRBV18|TRBJ2-3
CASSRLAPSTDTQYF
TGTGCCAGCTCGCGACTAGCGCCTAGCACAGATACGCAGTATTTT
>NA|NA|TRBV12-3/TRBV12-4|TRBJ1-1
CASSRSLGTEAFF
TGTGCCAGCAGCCGGAGTTTAGGAACTGAAGCTTTCTTT
>TRBD1|NA|TRBV7-6|TRBJ1-3
CASEKGQGRSGNTIYF
TGTGCCTCCGAGAAGGGACAGGGACGTTCTGGAAACACCATATATTTT
>NA|NA|TRBV12-5|TRBJ1-1
CASAEQGDTEAFF
TGTGCTAGTGCCGAACAGGGTGACACTGAAGCTTTCTTT
>NA|NA|TRBV4-3|TRBJ1-5
CASSQGNSNQPQHF
TGCGCCAGCAGCCAAGGTAATAGCAATCAGCCCCAGCATTTT
>TRBD1|NA|TRBV5-3|TRBJ1-4
CARSLEGQFSKLFF
TGTGCCAGAAGCTTGGAGGGACAGTTCTCGAAACTGTTTTTT
>NA|NA|TRBV2|TRBJ2-3
CASKKDTLGTDTQYF
TGTGCCAGCAAGAAGGACACCCTTGGAACAGATACGCAGTATTTT
>NA|NA|TRBV9|TRBJ2-2
CASSVGDTLNTGELFF
TGTGCCAGCAGCGTAGGGGACACCCTGAACACCGGGGAGCTGTTTTTT
>NA|NA|TRBV7-2|TRBJ2-6
CASSLSISGANVLTF
TGTGCCAGCAGCCTAAGCATCTCTGGGGCCAACGTCCTGACTTTC
>NA|NA|TRBV28|TRBJ1-2
CASSLLAGLDSYTF
TGTGCCAGCAGTTTATTGGCAGGGCTGGATAGCTACACCTTC
>TRBD1|NA|TRBV5-1|TRBJ1-2
CASSRGGQGAEGYTF
TGCGCCAGCAGCCGGGGCGGACAGGGGGCAGAGGGCTACACCTTC
>NA|NA|TRBV5-1|TRBJ1-3
CASSLGATGSGNTIYF
TGCGCCAGCAGCTTGGGGGCTACAGGGTCTGGAAACACCATATATTTT
>NA|NA|TRBV28|TRBJ1-6
CASSLGGRTYSPLHF
TGTGCCAGCAGTTTAGGAGGGCGGACCTATTCACCCCTCCACTTT
>NA|NA|TRBV19|TRBJ2-1
CASSTSRDKGEQFF
TGTGCCAGTAGTACGAGCCGGGACAAGGGAGAGCAGTTCTTC
>NA|NA|TRBV20-1|TRBJ2-5
CSASWQGRGRETQYF
TGCAGTGCTAGTTGGCAGGGGAGGGGTAGAGAGACCCAGTACTTC
>NA|NA|TRBV5-1|TRBJ1-1
CASSPVGGTEAFF
TGCGCCAGCAGCCCGGTGGGGGGCACTGAAGCTTTCTTT
>NA|NA|TRBV7-2|TRBJ2-7
CASSPLGGPYEQYF
TGTGCCAGCAGCCCTCTCGGAGGACCCTACGAGCAGTACTTC
>TRBD1|once|TRBV14|TRBJ2-6
CASSFRHDRARSGANVLTF
TGTGCCAGCAGCTTTCGACATGACAGGGCAAGGTCTGGGGCCAACGTCCTGACTTTC
>TRBD1|NA|TRBV27|TRBJ2-1
CASSLQGAIYNEQFF
TGTGCCAGCAGTCTCCAGGGGGCGATCTACAATGAGCAGTTCTTC
>NA|NA|TRBV6-5|TRBJ1-1
CASSYPGNTEAFF
TGTGCCAGCAGTTACCCAGGGAACACTGAAGCTTTCTTT
>TRBD1|NA|TRBV7-9|TRBJ2-7
CATDRETYEQYF
TGTGCCACGGACAGGGAGACCTACGAGCAGTACTTC
>NA|once|TRBV19|TRBJ1-1
CASSIDFTENTEAFF
TGTGCCAGTAGTATAGACTTTACAGAGAACACTGAAGCTTTCTTT
>NA|NA|TRBV24-1|TRBJ2-7
CATSDPGQTFRGQYF
TGTGCCACCAGTGACCCGGGACAAACGTTCAGGGGGCAGTACTTC
>NA|NA|TRBV6-2/TRBV6-3|TRBJ2-7
CASSRGHSYEQYF
TGTGCCAGCAGCAGGGGACACTCCTACGAGCAGTACTTC
>TRBD2|NA|TRBV5-6|TRBJ2-1
CASSLSSGGRGRAEFF
TGTGCCAGCAGCTTATCATCGGGGGGACGCGGGAGGGCCGAGTTCTTC
>NA|NA|TRBV7-2|TRBJ2-7
CASSPSFGDEQYF
TGTGCCAGCAGCCCGAGTTTCGGGGACGAGCAGTACTTC
>TRBD2|NA|TRBV7-3|TRBJ2-5
CASSLLAGEGETQYF
TGTGCCAGCAGCTTATTAGCGGGAGAGGGTGAGACCCAGTACTTC
>NA|few|TRBV4-3|TRBJ1-6
CASSQDHSYNSPLHF
TGCGCCAGCAGCCAAGATCACTCCTATAATTCACCCCTCCACTTT
>TRBD1|few|TRBV6-2/TRBV6-3|TRBJ1-2
CASSTRAGGQGLEGYGYTF
TGTGCCAGCAGTACGCGGGCTGGAGGACAGGGGCTCGAAGGCTATGGCTACACCTTC
>TRBD1|few|TRBV2|TRBJ2-7
CATRGQAISYEQYF
TGTGCCACCCGGGGACAGGCCATCTCCTACGAGCAGTACTTC